Below, one TCR beta chain is given with its context. Its antigen is unknown. This specimen belongs to a study of T cell responses to AZD1222 COVID-19 vaccine. Findings of the study overall: Reports say nearly half of spike-specific TCRs go after unmutated variant regions. In all cases, repertoires were sampled only after the peak T cell response. Among the donors, most were white British and more were female, and clonal diversity was possibly underestimated. Increases in Spike-specific TCR breadth and depth were seen after two AZD1222 doses.

Profiled with immunoSEQ multiplex PCR; TCRdb holds only in-frame clones, not every one. The data contain 90,000 to 120,000 clones, approximately 89% of them singletons. CDR3 length: 14 amino acids. Germline CDR1 and CDR2: LGHNA and YSLEER. The V and J ends lost 4 bases and 4 bases respectively, with 11 bases between them. The rearrangement joins TRBV4-3 to TRBJ1-3; D unclear. The source material was peripheral blood, sampled on day 0 of MenACWY control vaccination. The clonotype originates from an adult in good health. In DNA, the CDR3 is TGCGCCAGCAGCCCAAAGGGTGACGGAAACACCATATATTTT. As protein: CASSPKGDGNTIYF.